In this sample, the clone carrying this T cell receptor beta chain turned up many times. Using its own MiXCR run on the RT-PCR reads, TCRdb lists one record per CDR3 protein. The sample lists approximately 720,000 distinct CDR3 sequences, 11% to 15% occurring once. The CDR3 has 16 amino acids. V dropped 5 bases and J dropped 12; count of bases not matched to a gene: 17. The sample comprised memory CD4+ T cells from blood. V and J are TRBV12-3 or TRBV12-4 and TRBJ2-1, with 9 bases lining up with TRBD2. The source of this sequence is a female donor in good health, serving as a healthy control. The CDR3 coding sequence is TGTGCCAGCAGTCCGCCATCCCATCTAGCGGGGACCGGGCAGTTCTTC. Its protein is CASSPPSHLAGTGQFF.